This T cell receptor (beta chain) was sequenced for a study of immune heterogeneity within non-small cell lung tumors. Multiplex PCR (32 V and 13 J primers) was used to amplify the TCR beta CDR3. TCRdb called the multiplex PCR reads again in MiXCR, with one record for every CDR3 protein. The sample includes around 12,000 distinct CDR3 sequences, about 20% of them seen just once. For each sample, template was 450 to 750 ng of bulk tumor genomic DNA. Biopsy collection occurred during surgery, with several far-apart biopsies per primary tumor. The study enrolled patients with untreated, newly diagnosed non-small cell lung cancer who underwent curative surgery. V was trimmed by 4 bases and J by 5 bases, leaving 15 bases between them. The CDR3 loop spans 14 amino acids. Germline V gene data show CDR1 as MGHRA and CDR2 as YSYEKL.

The rearrangement joins TRBV4-1 to TRBJ2-7; D is perhaps TRBD1 (6 bases). Sequenced input: lung tumor tissue. The TCR originated in a man aged 55 to 70 with non-small cell lung cancer. The CDR3 loop reads CASSPTQGLHEQYF. The CDR3 DNA reads as TGCGCCAGCAGCCCCACCCAGGGGCTACACGAGCAGTACTTC.